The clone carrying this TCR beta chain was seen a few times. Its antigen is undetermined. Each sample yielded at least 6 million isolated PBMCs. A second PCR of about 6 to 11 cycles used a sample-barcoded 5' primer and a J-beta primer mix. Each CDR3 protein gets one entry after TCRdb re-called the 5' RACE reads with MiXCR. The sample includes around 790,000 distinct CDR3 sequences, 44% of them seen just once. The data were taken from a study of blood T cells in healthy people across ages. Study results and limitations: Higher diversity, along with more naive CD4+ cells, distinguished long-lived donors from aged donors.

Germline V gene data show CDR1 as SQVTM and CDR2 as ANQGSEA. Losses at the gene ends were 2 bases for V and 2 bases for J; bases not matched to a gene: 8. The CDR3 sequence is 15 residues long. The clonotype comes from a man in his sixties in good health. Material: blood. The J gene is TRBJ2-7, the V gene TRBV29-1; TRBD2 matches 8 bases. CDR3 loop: CSVETASSGPYEQYF. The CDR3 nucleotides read TGCAGCGTTGAAACGGCGTCTAGCGGGCCCTACGAGCAGTACTTC.